The 14 T cell receptor beta chains in this list originate from one sample, sequenced in a study of graft-versus-host responses after intestinal transplantation. Generated by immunoSEQ multiplex PCR, the TCRdb table keeps only in-frame clones and is missing some. The sample gives about 110,000 clones, 90% to 95% of which show up once; 0.4% to 0.65% is in the top ten. For these receptors, no antigen is known. Sequenced here: unstimulated CD8+ T cells sorted from spleen or lymph node cells, sampled before intestinal transplant. These receptor sequences come from a human donor who received an intestinal transplant.

Only a few counts were recorded for this clone. The V call is TRBV7-9, the J call TRBJ2-5; 11 bases are a match to TRBD2. Germline lookup yields CDR1 SEHNR and CDR2 FQNEAQ (reference sequence). V lost 5 bases, J lost 5 bases, and 7 bases stayed unmatched. The CDR3 is 15 residues long. The CDR3 reads CASSLLAGVGETQYF. The CDR3 DNA reads as TGTGCCAGCAGCCTACTAGCGGGAGTGGGTGAGACCCAGTACTTC.

The gene calls are TRBV6-4 and TRBJ2-7, with D unclear. Germline CDR1 MRHNA, CDR2 SNTAGT. The CDR3 covers 13 residues. Trimming cost V 1 base and J 5 bases, with 9 bases left between them. CDR3 nucleotide sequence: TGTGCCAGCAGTGACTTTTTTTTCGACGAGCAGTACTTC. This translates into CASSDFFFDEQYF.

The chain combines TRBV6-6 with TRBJ2-2, with D unresolved. The CDR3 runs to 14 residues. V was pared by 11 bases and J by 5 bases, with 18 bases between. Germline CDR1 MNHNY, CDR2 SVGAGI (reference sequence). The CDR3 nucleotides are TGTGCCGGAAACCCCGATCCCGAGACCGGGGAGCTGTTTTTT. As protein: CAGNPDPETGELFF.

The genes are TRBV10-2 and TRBJ2-3; D uncertain. This CDR3 is 16 amino acids long. Germline V gene sequence: CDR1 WSHSY, CDR2 SAAADI. Trimming took 3 bases from V and 0 from J, leaving 13 bases between them. The CDR3 loop is CASSEDWPSSTDTQYF. The CDR3 DNA reads TGCGCCAGCAGTGAAGACTGGCCCTCTAGCACAGATACGCAGTATTTT.

V gene TRBV6-1 combines with J gene TRBJ1-1, with D unresolved. The CDR3 runs to 11 residues. From germline, CDR1 is MNHNS and CDR2 SASEGT. Trimming cost V 7 bases and J 4 bases, with 7 bases left between them. Here the CDR3 reads CASTRFTEAFF. Written as DNA, the CDR3 is TGTGCCAGCACTCGGTTCACTGAAGCTTTCTTT.

V gene TRBV14 combines with J gene TRBJ2-1, with TRBD2 identical over 9 bases. V lost 4 bases, J lost 4 bases, and 8 bases stayed unmatched. The CDR3 is made up of 16 amino acids. The germline gives CDR1 SGHDN, CDR2 FVKESK. In DNA form, the CDR3 reads TGTGCCAGCAGCCCCCCTAGCGGGGACTTTTACAATGAGCAGTTCTTC. This gives the protein CASSPPSGDFYNEQFF. Using reference TRBV14 and TRBJ2-1 for the parts outside the CDR3, the full variable domain is EAGVTQFPSHSVIEKGQTVTLRCDPISGHDNLYWYRRVMGKEIKFLLHFVKESKQDESGMPNNRFLAERTGGTYSTLKVQPAELEDSGVYFCASSPPSGDFYNEQFFGPGTRLTVL.

With respect to this clone: Other DNA sequences in the same sample also yield this CDR3. This sequence joins TRBV19 and TRBJ2-7; 8 bases fit TRBD1. V was pared by 6 bases and J by 2 bases, with 9 bases of the junction left unmatched. CDR1 LNHDA and CDR2 SQIVND come from the germline V gene (reference sequence). CDR3 length equals 15 residues. CDR3 sequence (DNA): TGTGCCAGTAGCTCCGGGACAGGTGCCCCCTACGAGCAGTACTTC. Its protein product is CASSSGTGAPYEQYF.

This rearrangement joins TRBV4-1 to TRBJ2-2, with D perhaps matching TRBD1 or TRBD2 (5 bases each). V shed 2 bases and J shed 0 bases, with 10 bases lying between them. This CDR3 is built from 16 residues. Per the germline V gene, CDR1 is MGHRA and CDR2 is YSYEKL. The CDR3 protein is CASSQNGAANTGELFF. CDR3 nucleotide sequence: TGCGCCAGCAGCCAAAACGGGGCCGCGAACACCGGGGAGCTGTTTTTT.

This chain joins TRBV6-5 and TRBJ2-3, with D maybe TRBD1 (6 bases). V lost 8 bases, J lost 5 bases, and 20 bases lay in between. Germline CDR1 and CDR2: MNHEY and SVGAGI. This CDR3 spans 15 amino acids. The CDR3 nucleotides are TGTGCCAGCCTTCCTGCACCCAGGGGCGTAGATACGCAGTATTTT. The encoded protein is CASLPAPRGVDTQYF.

CDR3 residues: CASSLTGYSNQPQHF. CDR3 sequence (DNA): TGCGCCAGCAGCTTGACCGGGTATAGCAATCAGCCCCAGCATTTT. The rearrangement links TRBV5-1 to TRBJ1-5; unclear D gene. CDR1 and CDR2 (germline): SGHRS, YFSETQ. The V end was cut by 1 base, the J end by 0 bases, with 8 bases between. CDR3 length equals 15 residues.

This chain links TRBV27 with TRBJ2-7, with TRBD2 as a possible D gene (6 bases). Per germline, CDR1 MNHEY and CDR2 SMNVEV (reference sequence). This CDR3 has 14 amino acids. Trimming pared 2 bases from V and 6 bases from J, leaving 14 bases between. CDR3 coding DNA: TGTGCCAGCAGTTTAGGGGGGAGCCAGCGCGAGCAGTACTTC. This codes for CASSLGGSQREQYF.

This clone was recorded once. This chain's CDR3 is CASSGDGEYEQYF. CDR3 DNA sequence: TGTGCCAGCAGCGGCGATGGAGAGTACGAGCAGTACTTC. The genes are TRBV7-6 and TRBJ2-7; no clear D gene. Trimming pared 5 bases from V and 4 bases from J, leaving 12 bases between. In germline, CDR1 is SGHVS, CDR2 FNYEAQ. This CDR3 has 13 amino acids.

This chain links TRBV4-1 with TRBJ1-3; no firm D call. The V and J ends lost 0 bases and 2 bases respectively, with 11 bases between them. The CDR3 loop spans 16 amino acids. Germline CDR1 MGHRA, CDR2 YSYEKL. The CDR3 protein is CASSQDLPRAGNTIYF. CDR3 coding DNA: TGCGCCAGCAGCCAAGATCTTCCGAGGGCTGGAAACACCATATATTTT.

The chain employs TRBV27 and TRBJ1-1, with unresolved D. Germline V gene data show CDR1 as MNHEY and CDR2 as SMNVEV (reference sequence). CDR3 length: 15 amino acids. V was pared by 2 bases and J by 6 bases, with 16 bases between. CDR3 loop: CASSLPGKRVSEAFF. As DNA, the CDR3 is TGTGCCAGCAGTTTACCTGGGAAAAGGGTTTCTGAAGCTTTCTTT.